This TCR beta chain is from a study of blood T cell repertoires in COVID-19. Repertoires were generated with immunoSEQ multiplex PCR, while TCRdb's copy carries only in-frame clones and drops some. The profile covers 250,000 to 300,000 clones, with 85% appearing a single time and 5% to 6.5% taken by the ten largest. Sequencing was performed on peripheral blood. The source of this sequence is a man in his fifties with active or convalescent COVID-19.

Here the CDR3 reads CASSLAGGEKLFF. The CDR3 nucleotides are TGTGCCAGCAGTTTAGCGGGGGGTGAAAAACTGTTTTTT. The chain is built from TRBV27 and TRBJ1-4; D possibly corresponds to TRBD1 (5 bases). Looked up from germline, CDR1 is MNHEY and CDR2 is SMNVEV (reference sequence). V was cut by 2 bases and J by 7 bases, with 8 bases left in between. The length of the CDR3 is 13 residues.